One and the same sample provided the 8 T cell receptor beta chains below, sequenced in a study of PD-1 blockade in mismatch repair-deficient tumors. The assay was immunoSEQ multiplex PCR, and TCRdb's table has in-frame clones only and misses some. In the table there are tens of thousands of clones, about 84% of which are singletons. The material was peripheral blood, obtained 12 weeks after starting pembrolizumab. All receptors derive from an adult with mismatch repair-deficient cancer.

A note on this clone: Different DNA sequences within this sample yield the same CDR3. V and J are TRBV15 and TRBJ2-5; D uncertain. V shed 0 bases and J shed 4 bases, with 6 bases lying between them. CDR3 length: 13 residues. Germline CDR1 and CDR2: LNHNV and YYDKDF (reference sequence). The CDR3 protein is CATSRDLGETQYF. In nucleotides, the CDR3 is TGTGCCACCAGCAGAGATCTTGGAGAGACCCAGTACTTC.

The chain couples TRBV19 to TRBJ2-7, with D tentatively TRBD1 (5 bases). The V end was cut by 3 bases, the J end by 0 bases, with 12 bases between. The CDR3 totals 15 residues. Germline loops: CDR1 LNHDA, CDR2 SQIVND (reference sequence). CDR3 coding DNA: TGTGCCAGTAGTATCAGGGCAGGTAACTCCTACGAGCAGTACTTC. This translates into CASSIRAGNSYEQYF. The whole variable domain, remainder taken from reference TRBV19 and TRBJ2-7, is DGGITQSPKYLFRKEGQNVTLSCEQNLNHDAMYWYRQDPGQGLRLIYYSQIVNDFQKGDIAEGYSVSREKKESFPLTVTSAQKNPTAFYLCASSIRAGNSYEQYFGPGTRLTVT.

The rearrangement links TRBV2 to TRBJ2-7; D unresolved. This CDR3 is 10 amino acids long. Germline V lookup: CDR1 SNHLY, CDR2 FYNNEI. Trimming stripped 5 bases from V and 3 bases from J, with 2 bases between. The CDR3, as DNA: TGTGCCAGCAGTAACTACGAGCAGTACTTC. Its translation is CASSNYEQYF.

The chain joins TRBV9 to TRBJ2-5, with D perhaps TRBD2 (6 bases). Germline CDR1 and CDR2: SGDLS and YYNGEE. The germline V and J ends were trimmed by 0 bases and 4 bases, with 10 bases remaining between them. The CDR3 length is 14 residues. The CDR3 loop reads CASSVGLGGETQYF. DNA of the CDR3: TGTGCCAGCAGCGTAGGTCTCGGGGGAGAGACCCAGTACTTC. The variable domain in full, with the rest retrieved from reference TRBV9 and TRBJ2-5, is DSGVTQTPKHLITATGQRVTLRCSPRSGDLSVYWYQQSLDQGLQFLIQYYNGEERAKGNILERFSAQQFPDLHSELNLSSLELGDSALYFCASSVGLGGETQYFGPGTRLLVL.

The V gene is TRBV6-6, the J gene TRBJ2-7; TRBD2 matches at 7 bases. The CDR3 is 16 amino acids. Germline lookup yields CDR1 MNHNY and CDR2 SVGAGI (reference sequence). The V segment lost 0 bases and the J segment 3 bases; nucleotides outside the gene matches: 8. The CDR3 bases are TGTGCCAGCAGTTACTCGATGGGACCGGGGGGCTACGAGCAGTACTTC. Its protein product is CASSYSMGPGGYEQYF.

This chain links TRBV4-2 with TRBJ2-7; 11 nucleotides line up with TRBD2. Unmatched junction bases numbered 14, after V lost 5 bases and J lost 2 bases. The CDR3 consists of 18 residues. Germline CDR1 is LGHNA and CDR2 is YNFKEQ. The CDR3 loop reads CASSLVRIGTSGTYEQYF. The DNA of the CDR3 is TGTGCCAGCAGCTTGGTGCGAATCGGGACTAGCGGAACCTACGAGCAGTACTTC.

The chain links TRBV11-2 to TRBJ2-1, with D unresolved. The V end lost 5 bases, the J end lost 2 bases, and 10 bases lay between the germline ends. CDR1 SGHAT and CDR2 FQNNGV come from the germline V gene. This CDR3 has 14 residues. DNA of the CDR3: TGTGCCAGCAGCCATCGTAGGACCTACAATGAGCAGTTCTTC. Translation: CASSHRRTYNEQFF.

The rearrangement uses TRBV11-2 and TRBJ1-4; TRBD1 is a possible D gene (6 bases). CDR3 size: 15 residues. Looked up from germline, CDR1 is SGHAT and CDR2 is FQNNGV. Trimming removed 0 bases at V and 2 bases at J, with 7 bases between. The CDR3 loop is CASSLEGATNEKLFF. For the CDR3, the DNA is TGTGCCAGCAGCTTAGAGGGGGCGACTAATGAAAAACTGTTTTTT.